This T cell receptor beta chain comes out of a study of T cell responses to AZD1222 COVID-19 vaccine. Study-wide points: Along spike, vaccine-associated CD4 TCRs were found throughout, with dominance at 160-218 and 743-854. Unmutated variant regions are reportedly the target of nearly half of TCRs that are spike-specific. Just a handful of AZD1222 recipients tested seropositive at baseline. Repertoires were collected only later (after the peak T cell response had occurred).

This clone appeared a single time. Its specificity is unknown. CDR1 is SGDLS, CDR2 YYNGEE, per germline. The CDR3 totals 12 residues. The V gene lost 0 bases and the J gene lost 10 bases, with 9 bases spanning the gap. Method: immunoSEQ multiplex PCR; TCRdb's copy keeps in-frame clones and lacks some. The repertoire has 120,000 or so clones, around nine tenths of them found once; the top ten carry around 30%. Sequenced here: peripheral blood, sampled on day 0 of AZD1222 vaccination. This clonotype originated in an adult in good health. The chain is built from TRBV9 and TRBJ2-3, with D tentatively TRBD2 (5 bases). The CDR3 DNA reads TGTGCCAGCAGCGTAGAGGAGGTCCCGCAGTATTTT. This sequence encodes CASSVEEVPQYF.